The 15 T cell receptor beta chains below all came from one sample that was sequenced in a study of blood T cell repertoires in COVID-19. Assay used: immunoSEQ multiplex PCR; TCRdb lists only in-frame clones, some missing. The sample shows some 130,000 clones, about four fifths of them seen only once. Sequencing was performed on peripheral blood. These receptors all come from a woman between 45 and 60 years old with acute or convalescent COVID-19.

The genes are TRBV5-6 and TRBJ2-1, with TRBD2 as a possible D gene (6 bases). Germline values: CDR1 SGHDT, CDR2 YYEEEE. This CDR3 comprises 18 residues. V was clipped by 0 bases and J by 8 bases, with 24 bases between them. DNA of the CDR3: TGTGCCAGCAGCTTGGGCGGGACTCCCTTTTTGCCCTTGGATGAGCAGTTCTTC. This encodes CASSLGGTPFLPLDEQFF.

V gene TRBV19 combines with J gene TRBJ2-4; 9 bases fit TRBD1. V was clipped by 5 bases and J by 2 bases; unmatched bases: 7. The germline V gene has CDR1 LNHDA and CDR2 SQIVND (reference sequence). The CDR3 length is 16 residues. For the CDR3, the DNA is TGTGCCAGTAGTCTAATACAGGGGGCTTCCAAAAACATTCAGTACTTC. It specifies CASSLIQGASKNIQYF.

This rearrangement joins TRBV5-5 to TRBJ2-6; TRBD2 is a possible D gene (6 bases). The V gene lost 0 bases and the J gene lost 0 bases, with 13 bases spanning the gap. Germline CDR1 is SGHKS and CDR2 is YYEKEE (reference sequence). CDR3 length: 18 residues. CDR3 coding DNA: TGTGCCAGCAGCTTGGTGGGACTTCCCGGCTCTGGGGCCAACGTCCTGACTTTC. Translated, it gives CASSLVGLPGSGANVLTF.

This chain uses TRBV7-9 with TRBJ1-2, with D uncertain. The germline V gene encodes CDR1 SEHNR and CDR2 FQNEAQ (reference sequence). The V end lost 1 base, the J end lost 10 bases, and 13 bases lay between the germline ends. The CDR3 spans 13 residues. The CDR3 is CASSLGLLGDYTF. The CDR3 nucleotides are TGTGCCAGCAGCTTAGGGCTTCTCGGGGACTACACCTTC.

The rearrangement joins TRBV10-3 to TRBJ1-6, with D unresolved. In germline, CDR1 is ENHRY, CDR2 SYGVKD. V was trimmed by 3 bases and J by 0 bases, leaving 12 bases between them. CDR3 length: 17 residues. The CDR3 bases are TGTGCCATCAGTGACTCACACCCTAGCTCCTATAATTCACCCCTCCACTTT. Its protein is CAISDSHPSSYNSPLHF.

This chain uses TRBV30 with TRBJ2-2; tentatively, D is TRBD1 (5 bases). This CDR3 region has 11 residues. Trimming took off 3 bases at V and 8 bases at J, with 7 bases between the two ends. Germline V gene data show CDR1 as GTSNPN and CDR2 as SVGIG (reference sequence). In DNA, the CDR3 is TGTGCCTGGAGCCGGACAGGGGAGCTGTTTTTT. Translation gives CAWSRTGELFF.

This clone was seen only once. The CDR3 sequence is CASSTGTGIEAFF. The CDR3 DNA reads TGTGCCAGCAGTACTGGGACAGGCATTGAAGCTTTCTTT. V usage is TRBV6-5 and J usage is TRBJ1-1; the match to TRBD1 covers 8 bases. V dropped 5 bases and J dropped 7; count of bases not matched to a gene: 6. Germline values: CDR1 MNHEY, CDR2 SVGAGI. This CDR3 is built from 13 residues.

The CDR3 region is CASSEALPLHF. CDR3 nucleotide sequence: TGTGCCAGCAGTGAAGCCTTGCCCCTCCACTTT. The chain is built from TRBV6-1 and TRBJ1-6; D remains ambiguous. There are 11 residues in the CDR3. CDR1 and CDR2 from the germline V gene are MNHNS and SASEGT. V lost 0 bases and J 13 bases, leaving 4 bases between the germline ends.

CDR3 nucleotide sequence: TGTGCCAGCAGCGCGGGACAGATGAATCAGCCCCAGCATTTT. Amino acid sequence: CASSAGQMNQPQHF. The chain couples TRBV9 to TRBJ1-5, with TRBD1 matching 7 bases. V trimming: 3 bases; J trimming: 4 bases; junction bases outside the gene matches: 4. This CDR3 has 14 residues. Per germline, CDR1 SGDLS and CDR2 YYNGEE.

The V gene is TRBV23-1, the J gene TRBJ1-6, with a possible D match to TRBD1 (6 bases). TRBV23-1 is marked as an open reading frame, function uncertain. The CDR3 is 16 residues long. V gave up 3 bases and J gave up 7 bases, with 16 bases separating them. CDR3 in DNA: TGCGCCAGCAGTCACAACCCGACAGGTCCAAATTCACCCCTCCACTTT. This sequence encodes CASSHNPTGPNSPLHF.

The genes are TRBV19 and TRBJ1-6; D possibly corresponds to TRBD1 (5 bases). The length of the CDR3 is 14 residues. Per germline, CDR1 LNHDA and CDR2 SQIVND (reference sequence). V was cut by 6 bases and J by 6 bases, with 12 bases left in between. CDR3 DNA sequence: TGTGCCAGTAGAGACAGCGAAGGTAATTCACCCCTCCACTTT. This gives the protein CASRDSEGNSPLHF.

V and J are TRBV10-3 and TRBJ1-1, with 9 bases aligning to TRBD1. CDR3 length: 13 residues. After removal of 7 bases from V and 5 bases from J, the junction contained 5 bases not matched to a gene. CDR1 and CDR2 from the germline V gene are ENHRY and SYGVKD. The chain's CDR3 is CAIKTGGTTEAFF. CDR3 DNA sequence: TGTGCCATCAAGACAGGGGGTACTACTGAAGCTTTCTTT.

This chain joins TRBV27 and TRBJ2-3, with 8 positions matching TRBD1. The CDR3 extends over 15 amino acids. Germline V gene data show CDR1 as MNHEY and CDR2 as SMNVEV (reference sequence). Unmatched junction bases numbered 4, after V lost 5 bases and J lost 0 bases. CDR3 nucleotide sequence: TGTGCCAGCAGTCCGGACAGGGTGAGCACAGATACGCAGTATTTT. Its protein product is CASSPDRVSTDTQYF.

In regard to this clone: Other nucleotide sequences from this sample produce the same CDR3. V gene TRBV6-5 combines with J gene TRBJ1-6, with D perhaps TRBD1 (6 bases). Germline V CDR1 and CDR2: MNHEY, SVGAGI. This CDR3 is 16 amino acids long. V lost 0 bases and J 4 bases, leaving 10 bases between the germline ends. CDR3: CASSYSRGSYNSPLHF. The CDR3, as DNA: TGTGCCAGCAGTTACTCGAGGGGGTCTTATAATTCACCCCTCCACTTT.

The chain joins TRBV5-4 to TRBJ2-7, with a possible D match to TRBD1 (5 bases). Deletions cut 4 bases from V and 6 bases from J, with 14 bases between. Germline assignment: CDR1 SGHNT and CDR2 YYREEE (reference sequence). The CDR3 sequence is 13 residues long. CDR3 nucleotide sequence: TGTGCCAGCAGCCCCGTCGGACAACGCGAGCAGTACTTC. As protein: CASSPVGQREQYF.